This TCR beta chain was identified in a study of cytomegalovirus exposure and HLA in healthy donors. Germline V gives CDR1 SGHTA, CDR2 FQGNSA. This CDR3 has 11 amino acids. The V gene lost 8 bases and the J gene lost 0 bases, with 5 bases spanning the gap. PCR amplification relied on 60 Vbeta primers (plus 13 Jbeta primers). In the original workflow: Later work found tens of millions of unique TCR beta chains, with approximately 12 million shared. Some clones are missing from TCRdb's copy, which holds only in-frame ones; the method was immunoSEQ multiplex PCR. V and J calls and clone size follow that table, whereas D and trimming were derived from the DNA. The profile shows over 100,000 clones, approximately 80% of them singletons.

The TCR comes from a woman aged 18-29 years in good health and CMV-seropositive. The rearrangement joins TRBV7-2 to TRBJ2-7; D may be TRBD2 (5 bases). What was sequenced was PBMCs. CDR3 sequence reads: CASGSSYEQYF. The CDR3 DNA reads TGTGCCAGCGGGAGCTCCTACGAGCAGTACTTC.